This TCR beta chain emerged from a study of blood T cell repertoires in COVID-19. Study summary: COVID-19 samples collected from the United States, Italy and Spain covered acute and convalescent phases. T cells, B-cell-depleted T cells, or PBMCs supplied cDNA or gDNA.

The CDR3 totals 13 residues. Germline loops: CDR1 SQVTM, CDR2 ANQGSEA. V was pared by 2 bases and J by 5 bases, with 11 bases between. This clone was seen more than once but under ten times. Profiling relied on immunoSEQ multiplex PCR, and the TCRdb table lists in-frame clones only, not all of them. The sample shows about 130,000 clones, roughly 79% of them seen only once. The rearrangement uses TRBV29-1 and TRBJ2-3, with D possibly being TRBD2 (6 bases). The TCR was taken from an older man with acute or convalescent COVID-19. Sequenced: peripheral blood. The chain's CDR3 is CSVELVGGDTQYF. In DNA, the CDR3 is TGCAGCGTTGAATTGGTGGGGGGAGATACGCAGTATTTT.